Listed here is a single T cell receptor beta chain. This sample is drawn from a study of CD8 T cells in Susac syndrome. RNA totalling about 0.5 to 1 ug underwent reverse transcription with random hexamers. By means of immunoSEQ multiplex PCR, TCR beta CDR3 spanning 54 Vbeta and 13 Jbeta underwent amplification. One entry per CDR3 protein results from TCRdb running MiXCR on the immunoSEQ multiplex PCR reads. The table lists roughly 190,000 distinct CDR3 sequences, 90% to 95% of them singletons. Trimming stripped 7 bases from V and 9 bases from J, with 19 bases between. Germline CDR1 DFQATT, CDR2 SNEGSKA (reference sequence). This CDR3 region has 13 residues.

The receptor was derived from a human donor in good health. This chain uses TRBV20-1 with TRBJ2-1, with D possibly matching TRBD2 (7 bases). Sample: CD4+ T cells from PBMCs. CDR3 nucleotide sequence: TGCAGTGGAGGAGGGGGGGCCGTGGTTGAGCAGTTCTTC. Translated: CSGGGGAVVEQFF.